A selection of T cell receptor beta chains follows, all from one sample in a study of blood T cell repertoires in COVID-19. This table comes from immunoSEQ multiplex PCR, and its TCRdb copy is limited to in-frame clones, with some not included. Counted here are hundreds of thousands of clones, 80% to 90% occurring once; the ten biggest clones make up under 10%. The sequenced sample consisted of PBMCs or T cells enriched from blood (not recorded which). The receptors originated from a man aged 35-49 years who had recovered from COVID-19. Both conserved end residues are part of each CDR3. A D gene is named only where the DNA matches it firmly. The size entry is marked missing in some rows and otherwise reads once, few, many or a size class.

d_gene,abundance,j_gene,v_gene,CDR3aa,CDR3nt
TRBD1,NA,TRBJ2-1,TRBV18,CASSPPGQGSYNEQFF,TGTGCCAGCTCACCACCGGGACAGGGATCCTACAATGAGCAGTTCTTC
NA,NA,TRBJ1-5,TRBV4-1,CASSQSRQPSYSNQPQHF,TGCGCCAGCAGCCAAAGCAGACAGCCTTCTTATAGCAATCAGCCCCAGCATTTT
TRBD2,NA,TRBJ2-1,TRBV29-1,CSTRGSGPSSYNEQFF,TGCAGCACTCGGGGTAGCGGGCCGAGCTCCTACAATGAGCAGTTCTTC
NA,NA,TRBJ2-7,TRBV2,CASGLARHEQYF,TGTGCCAGCGGTCTAGCACGCCACGAGCAGTACTTC
NA,NA,TRBJ2-1,TRBV19,CASSMVFSSGEQFF,TGTGCCAGTAGTATGGTATTTAGTTCCGGTGAGCAGTTCTTC
NA,NA,TRBJ1-1,TRBV4-3,CASSQAWGAGSEAFF,TGCGCCAGCAGCCAAGCATGGGGTGCGGGCTCTGAAGCTTTCTTT
NA,NA,TRBJ2-5,TRBV5-1,CASSLVSGGQETQYF,TGCGCCAGCAGCTTGGTATCAGGGGGGCAAGAGACCCAGTACTTC
NA,many,TRBJ1-4,TRBV18,CASSHQRQIHNEKLFF,TGTGCCAGCTCCCACCAACGACAGATACACAATGAAAAACTGTTTTTT
NA,few,TRBJ1-1,TRBV27,CASSQEGVGTEAFF,TGTGCCAGCAGTCAGGAAGGGGTAGGGACTGAAGCTTTCTTT
TRBD1,once,TRBJ1-1,TRBV7-7,CASSPFGTEGVEAFF,TGTGCCAGCAGCCCATTTGGGACAGAAGGGGTTGAAGCTTTCTTT
NA,NA,TRBJ1-2,TRBV10-2,CASGEGLLNYGYTF,TGCGCCAGCGGTGAGGGACTCTTAAACTATGGCTACACCTTC
TRBD2,NA,TRBJ2-1,TRBV29-1,CSVEALAGGLNEQFF,TGCAGCGTTGAGGCCCTAGCGGGGGGACTCAATGAGCAGTTCTTC
NA,NA,TRBJ2-5,TRBV7-2,CASSPRPGVETQYF,TGTGCCAGCAGCCCGCGACCGGGGGTCGAGACCCAGTACTTC
NA,NA,TRBJ1-2,TRBV2,CASSVRSEGYTF,TGTGCCAGCAGTGTACGGTCGGAGGGCTACACCTTC
NA,few,TRBJ2-7,TRBV14,CASSLGVYEQYF,TGTGCCAGCAGCCTCGGGGTCTACGAGCAGTACTTC